This entry lists 32 T cell receptor beta chains sequenced from one sample in a study of cytomegalovirus exposure and HLA in healthy donors. TCRdb's table, derived via immunoSEQ multiplex PCR, lists solely in-frame clones and lacks some. The table has over 120,000 clones, approximately 92% seen once. The sequenced material came from PBMCs. These receptors originate from a young woman in good health and CMV-seropositive.

This chain joins TRBV5-1 and TRBJ1-1, with D maybe TRBD1 (5 bases). Trimming took off 0 bases at V and 2 bases at J, with 17 bases between the two ends. This CDR3 contains 17 residues. Germline V gives CDR1 SGHRS, CDR2 YFSETQ. In DNA, the CDR3 is TGCGCCAGCAGCTTGGCCCCAGGGTCGGGAGAAAACACTGAAGCTTTCTTT. This sequence encodes CASSLAPGSGENTEAFF.

This clone was observed a single time. The chain has TRBV29-1 and TRBJ2-2; D is undetermined. The germline gives CDR1 SQVTM, CDR2 ANQGSEA. This CDR3 has 12 residues. The V and J ends lost 6 bases and 8 bases respectively, with 13 bases between them. The CDR3 DNA is TGCAGCGTGGCAGGTCCTTTGGGGGAGCTGTTTTTT. This translates into CSVAGPLGELFF.

Details on this clone: A far larger clone is just one base off, so this is likely a read error. Other DNA sequences in this sample translate to the same CDR3. V and J are TRBV7-2 and TRBJ1-6, with a possible D match to TRBD1 (6 bases). Trimming left V 5 bases short and J 7 bases short, with 18 bases between. Germline CDR1 SGHTA, CDR2 FQGNSA. The length of the CDR3 is 16 residues. The CDR3 bases are TGTGCCAGCAGCCAAGATCCCGGACAGCGGAATTCACCCCTCCACTTT. Its protein is CASSQDPGQRNSPLHF. Filled out from reference TRBV7-2 and TRBJ1-6, the complete variable domain reads GAGVSQSPSNKVTEKGKDVELRCDPISGHTALYWYRQSLGQGLEFLIYFQGNSAPDKSGLPSDRFSAERTGGSVSTLTIQRTQQEDSAVYLCASSQDPGQRNSPLHFGNGTRLTVT.

This sequence joins TRBV18 and TRBJ2-3, with TRBD1 matching 8 bases. There are 16 residues in the CDR3. Germline lookup yields CDR1 KGHSH and CDR2 LQKENI. The junction had 11 bases not matched to a gene; V was cut back by 3 bases and J by 6 bases. The DNA for the CDR3 is TGTGCCAGCTCACCCCCACCGGACAGGGTGGGTGATACGCAGTATTTT. Protein: CASSPPPDRVGDTQYF.

This rearrangement joins TRBV19 to TRBJ1-4, with D perhaps TRBD1 (6 bases). Germline V gene data show CDR1 as LNHDA and CDR2 as SQIVND (reference sequence). V lost 7 bases to trimming and J lost 7 bases, with 19 bases between them. There are 15 residues in the CDR3. This CDR3 is CASTDTGTLTEKLFF. The CDR3 DNA sequence: TGTGCCAGTACGGATACCGGGACACTGACTGAAAAACTGTTTTTT.

The V gene is TRBV7-9, the J gene TRBJ2-1, with 7 bases fitting TRBD1. V lost 5 bases and J lost 0; bases outside the gene matches: 10. This CDR3 contains 17 residues. Germline V gene sequence: CDR1 SEHNR, CDR2 FQNEAQ (reference sequence). CDR3 nucleotide sequence: TGTGCCAGCAGCCCTGCCTATGGGACAGACTCCTACAATGAGCAGTTCTTC. Residues: CASSPAYGTDSYNEQFF. Together with reference TRBV7-9 and TRBJ2-1, the CDR3 gives the full variable domain: DTGVSQNPRHKITKRGQNVTFRCDPISEHNRLYWYRQTLGQGPEFLTYFQNEAQLEKSRLLSDRFSAERPKGSFSTLEIQRTEQGDSAMYLCASSPAYGTDSYNEQFFGPGTRLTVL.

This chain connects TRBV5-6 to TRBJ2-5; 15 bases line up with TRBD2. The V gene end was trimmed by 4 bases and the J gene end by 1 base; junction bases not matched to a gene: 8. The CDR3 covers 18 residues. In germline, CDR1 is SGHDT, CDR2 YYEEEE. As DNA, the CDR3 is TGTGCCAGCAGCACCGGACTAGCGGGGGGGCCTCCCCAAGAGACCCAGTACTTC. Amino acid sequence: CASSTGLAGGPPQETQYF.

This chain links TRBV4-2 with TRBJ1-2; 7 bases fit TRBD1. The germline CDR1 and CDR2 sequences are LGHNA and YNFKEQ. The V segment lost 1 base and the J segment 3 bases; nucleotides outside the gene matches: 5. CDR3 length equals 15 residues. CDR3 residues: CASSQGTGTDYGYTF. In DNA, the CDR3 is TGTGCCAGCAGCCAAGGGACAGGTACTGACTATGGCTACACCTTC.

J is TRBJ1-4 and V is TRBV5-1; D perhaps matches TRBD1 (6 bases). Germline V gene lookup returns CDR1 SGHRS and CDR2 YFSETQ. The germline V and J ends were trimmed by 0 bases and 5 bases, with 8 bases remaining between them. The CDR3 sequence is 14 residues long. CDR3 loop: CASSLGGRNEKLFF. The DNA for the CDR3 is TGCGCCAGCAGCTTGGGGGGGCGGAATGAAAAACTGTTTTTT. Variable domain in full (rest from reference TRBV5-1 and TRBJ1-4): KAGVTQTPRYLIKTRGQQVTLSCSPISGHRSVSWYQQTPGQGLQFLFEYFSETQRNKGNFPGRFSGRQFSNSRSEMNVSTLELGDSALYLCASSLGGRNEKLFFGSGTQLSVL.

The rearrangement joins TRBV7-3 to TRBJ2-2, with a weak D call TRBD1 (5 bases). In germline, CDR1 is SGHTA, CDR2 FQGTGA. The CDR3 totals 17 residues. V lost 5 bases to trimming and J lost 1 base, with 17 bases between them. This CDR3 reads CASSAPVGEVNTGELFF. The CDR3 bases are TGTGCCAGCAGCGCCCCCGTAGGGGAAGTGAACACCGGGGAGCTGTTTTTT.

This chain links TRBV4-1 with TRBJ1-1, with D unresolved. The germline V gene has CDR1 MGHRA and CDR2 YSYEKL. V dropped 1 base and J dropped 8 bases, with 11 bases sitting between them. The CDR3 is 13 residues long. As DNA, the CDR3 is TGCGCCAGCAGCCAAGTGAGCGGACCCGAAGCTTTCTTT. Translated: CASSQVSGPEAFF.

The V and J genes are TRBV7-8 and TRBJ1-4; TRBD1 agrees at 9 bases. Germline V gene lookup returns CDR1 SGHVS and CDR2 FQNEAQ. The trim removed 5 bases at V and 8 bases at J, leaving 6 bases unmatched. The CDR3 spans 14 residues. CDR3 loop: CASSPGQGKEKLFF. For the CDR3, the DNA is TGTGCCAGCAGCCCGGGACAGGGAAAGGAAAAACTGTTTTTT.

This clone was detected a few times. The gene calls are TRBV19 and TRBJ2-7; TRBD1 matches 7 bases. Germline V lookup: CDR1 LNHDA, CDR2 SQIVND (reference sequence). The CDR3 is 15 amino acids. V shed 6 bases, J shed 4 bases, and the junction held 12 bases outside the gene matches. Here the CDR3 reads CASSPTGTDYYEQYF. The CDR3 DNA follows: TGTGCCAGTAGCCCAACCGGGACAGATTATTACGAGCAGTACTTC.

The rearrangement links TRBV6-4 to TRBJ2-2; 14 bases are shared with TRBD2. This CDR3 is 17 amino acids long. Germline V gene lookup returns CDR1 MRHNA and CDR2 SNTAGT. J lost 6 bases, V lost 0 bases, and 3 bases had no gene match. The CDR3 reads CASSDSGLAGDSGELFF. As DNA, the CDR3 is TGTGCCAGCAGTGACTCGGGACTAGCGGGGGATTCCGGGGAGCTGTTTTTT.

V is TRBV9 and J is TRBJ2-2; D is perhaps TRBD2 (6 bases). Trimming removed 3 bases at V and 4 bases at J, with 16 bases between. From germline, CDR1 is SGDLS and CDR2 YYNGEE. The CDR3 totals 16 residues. The CDR3 protein is CASSAPGGVATGELFF. The CDR3 DNA reads as TGTGCCAGCAGCGCTCCCGGGGGTGTAGCCACCGGGGAGCTGTTTTTT.

The chain employs TRBV18 and TRBJ2-5, with TRBD2 identical over 11 bases. Germline-derived CDR1 and CDR2 are KGHSH and LQKENI. This CDR3 comprises 17 residues. Losses at the gene ends were 4 bases for V and 4 bases for J; bases not matched to a gene: 11. CDR3 region: CASSLISSGGPGETQYF. The CDR3 DNA reads TGTGCCAGCTCACTCATTTCTAGCGGGGGGCCAGGAGAGACCCAGTACTTC.

This chain links TRBV2 with TRBJ1-2, with D unresolved. CDR1 and CDR2 from the germline V gene are SNHLY and FYNNEI. This CDR3 spans 13 amino acids. The V and J ends lost 4 bases and 5 bases respectively, with 11 bases between them. This CDR3 is CASSVETPYGYTF. Written as DNA, the CDR3 is TGTGCCAGCAGTGTAGAGACACCGTATGGCTACACCTTC.

The rearrangement uses TRBV5-8 and TRBJ1-6; 9 nucleotides agree with TRBD1. After removal of 4 bases from V and 10 bases from J, the junction contained 9 bases not matched to a gene. The CDR3 totals 15 residues. CDR1 and CDR2 (germline): SGHTS, YDEGEE. CDR3 in DNA: TGTGCCAGCAGCCCGGGACAGGGAGAGAGATCACCCCTCCACTTT. Protein product: CASSPGQGERSPLHF. Filled out from reference TRBV5-8 and TRBJ1-6, the complete variable domain reads EAGVTQSPTHLIKTRGQQATLRCSPISGHTSVYWYQQALGLGLQFLLWYDEGEERNRGNFPPRFSGRQFPNYSSELNVNALELEDSALYLCASSPGQGERSPLHFGNGTRLTVT.

The chain uses TRBV5-4 and TRBJ2-1; TRBD2 agrees at 15 bases. The CDR3 runs 18 residues. Germline V gene data show CDR1 as SGHNT and CDR2 as YYREEE (reference sequence). After removal of 4 bases from V and 4 bases from J, the junction contained 9 bases not matched to a gene. The CDR3 reads CASSAGLAGGPPYNEQFF. DNA of the CDR3: TGTGCCAGCAGCGCAGGACTAGCGGGGGGGCCTCCATACAATGAGCAGTTCTTC.

This clone was seen more than once but under ten times. J is TRBJ1-2 and V is TRBV28; D is uncertain. The germline V and J ends were trimmed by 2 bases and 4 bases, with 5 bases remaining between them. Germline CDR1 is MDHEN and CDR2 is SYDVKM. The CDR3 runs 12 residues. CDR3 sequence: CASSLPSYGYTF. The CDR3 DNA is TGTGCCAGCAGTTTACCTTCCTATGGCTACACCTTC.

This sequence joins TRBV9 and TRBJ1-2, with D perhaps matching TRBD1 (6 bases). The V gene lost 3 bases and the J gene lost 2 bases, with 17 bases spanning the gap. The CDR3 loop spans 16 amino acids. Germline V gives CDR1 SGDLS, CDR2 YYNGEE. The CDR3 region has the DNA TGTGCCAGCAGCGCCCAGATCCGGACAGCCAACTATGGCTACACCTTC. Protein sequence: CASSAQIRTANYGYTF.

V and J are TRBV6-1 and TRBJ1-5, with D possibly being TRBD1 (5 bases). The CDR3 runs 14 residues. Germline-derived CDR1 and CDR2 are MNHNS and SASEGT. V was shortened by 4 bases and J by 2 bases, with 9 bases between the two germline ends. In DNA, the CDR3 is TGTGCCAGCAGTGCTTGGGGGGGCAATCAGCCCCAGCATTTT. This codes for CASSAWGGNQPQHF.

The CDR3 region has the DNA TGTGCCAGCAGCGTAGCAGAGCAGGGGTGGGACACCATATATTTT. It specifies CASSVAEQGWDTIYF. The chain carries TRBV9 and TRBJ1-3, with D maybe TRBD1 (6 bases). Germline CDR1 is SGDLS and CDR2 is YYNGEE. V gave up 0 bases and J gave up 8 bases, with 15 bases separating them. The CDR3 is 15 amino acids.

There are a few counts of this clone. This sequence joins TRBV27 and TRBJ2-3; tentative D call: TRBD2 (6 bases). Trimming stripped 4 bases from V and 1 base from J, with 9 bases between. The CDR3 contains 14 residues. Germline CDR1 reads MNHEY; CDR2 reads SMNVEV (reference sequence). As DNA, the CDR3 is TGTGCCAGCAGTTGGGGCGGGGGCACAGATACGCAGTATTTT. As protein: CASSWGGGTDTQYF.

The V call is TRBV29-1, the J call TRBJ1-1, with D unresolved. With 0 bases removed from V and 1 base from J, the gap between germline ends came to 9 bases. This CDR3 is 14 amino acids long. From germline, CDR1 is SQVTM and CDR2 ANQGSEA. The CDR3 here is CSVEDLTANTEAFF. The CDR3 DNA sequence: TGCAGCGTTGAAGATTTAACAGCGAACACTGAAGCTTTCTTT.

V usage is TRBV30 and J usage is TRBJ2-1; possible D gene TRBD2, 7 bases. Germline lookup yields CDR1 GTSNPN and CDR2 SVGIG (reference sequence). V shed 4 bases and J shed 8 bases, with 21 bases lying between them. This CDR3 region has 15 residues. The chain's CDR3 is CAWNSPGGLVHEQFF. The DNA for the CDR3 is TGTGCCTGGAATTCTCCGGGGGGCCTGGTCCATGAGCAGTTCTTC.

There are a few counts of this clone. CDR3 sequence (DNA): TGTGCCAGTAGTATTCGACTGGAAAGCACAGATACGCAGTATTTT. This gives the protein CASSIRLESTDTQYF. The chain employs TRBV19 and TRBJ2-3; D is unresolved. This CDR3 is built from 15 residues. V dropped 3 bases and J dropped 0 bases, with 10 bases sitting between them. The germline CDR1 and CDR2 sequences are LNHDA and SQIVND (reference sequence).

J is TRBJ1-4 and V is TRBV5-1; D is unresolved. The ends were cut back, 1 base at V and 8 bases at J, with 9 bases in the middle. CDR1 is SGHRS, CDR2 YFSETQ, per germline. This CDR3 contains 13 residues. CDR3: CASSLMPGEKLFF. The CDR3 DNA reads TGCGCCAGCAGCTTGATGCCAGGCGAAAAACTGTTTTTT.

V and J are TRBV5-4 and TRBJ2-2; no clear D. Germline assignment: CDR1 SGHNT and CDR2 YYREEE (reference sequence). This CDR3 is 12 amino acids long. Trimming took off 4 bases at V and 3 bases at J, with 4 bases between the two ends. The CDR3: CASSLYTGELFF. Written as DNA, the CDR3 is TGTGCCAGCAGCCTTTACACCGGGGAGCTGTTTTTT. The full variable domain, rest sourced from reference TRBV5-4 and TRBJ2-2, is ETGVTQSPTHLIKTRGQQVTLRCSSQSGHNTVSWYQQALGQGPQFIFQYYREEENGRGNFPPRFSGLQFPNYSSELNVNALELDDSALYLCASSLYTGELFFGEGSRLTVL.

V usage is TRBV6-4 and J usage is TRBJ1-1; TRBD1 matches 7 bases. This CDR3 comprises 17 residues. In germline, CDR1 is MRHNA, CDR2 SNTAGT. V gave up 4 bases and J gave up 0 bases; unmatched junction bases: 11. CDR3 loop: CASSADRPLHMNTEAFF. In DNA form, the CDR3 reads TGTGCCAGCAGTGCGGACAGGCCCTTGCATATGAACACTGAAGCTTTCTTT.

The rearrangement links TRBV18 to TRBJ1-1; D not certain. Trimming took 6 bases from V and 11 from J, leaving 16 bases between them. The CDR3 is made up of 12 amino acids. Germline CDR1 KGHSH, CDR2 LQKENI. CDR3 sequence reads: CASSEASVAAFF. The CDR3 nucleotides are TGTGCCAGCTCCGAGGCATCCGTGGCGGCTTTCTTT.

This chain uses TRBV29-1 with TRBJ1-1; D may be TRBD1 (6 bases). This CDR3 region has 12 residues. The germline V gene encodes CDR1 SQVTM and CDR2 ANQGSEA. Trimming shortened V by 6 bases and J by 11 bases, and 19 bases separated the two germline ends. The CDR3 DNA sequence: TGCAGCGTCCTGGAGCGGGGGCTCGAGGCTTTCTTT. This translates into CSVLERGLEAFF.